These T cell receptor beta chains were read from a single sample in a study of shared clonotypes between healthy human individuals. Data came from immunoSEQ multiplex PCR; TCRdb stores just in-frame clones and leaves some out. The table shows 450,000 to 500,000 clones, with around 85% occurring only once. The sequenced sample was PBMCs. The receptors stem from a woman aged 40 to 50 in good health. Some clones in this sample may be carry-over from other donors' samples. The conserved cysteine and the conserved F or W are not part of the CDR3 here. Size values are once, few and many counts, or a class for expanded clones, and some rows have none.

CDR3aa: ASTRGGQFNSPLH
abundance: .
v_gene: TRBV7-2

CDR3aa: ASSQDFLKLF
abundance: .
v_gene: TRBV4-2

CDR3aa: ASSNPTENTQY
abundance: .
v_gene: TRBV5-1

CDR3aa: ASSSPPGLRYNEQF
abundance: .
v_gene: TRBV19

CDR3aa: ASSPGQFNYGYT
abundance: .
v_gene: TRBV5-6

CDR3aa: ASSLSGAYYEQY
abundance: .
v_gene: TRBV27

CDR3aa: ASSQGLTLAYEQY
abundance: .
v_gene: TRBV4-2

CDR3aa: ASSPVQGTPSSYEQY
abundance: many
v_gene: TRBV13

CDR3aa: ASSSPSSGANVLT
abundance: .
v_gene: TRBV27

CDR3aa: ASSLGGGTHNEQF
abundance: .
v_gene: TRBV28

CDR3aa: ASSQEVGLSNQPQH
abundance: .
v_gene: TRBV4-2

CDR3aa: SVGRADNEQF
abundance: .
v_gene: TRBV29-1